The present T cell receptor beta chain was sequenced within a study of shared clonotypes between healthy human individuals. Turning to the study itself: Donors, aged 18 to 49, were two women and three men.

The germline V gene encodes CDR1 MNHEY and CDR2 SMNVEV (reference sequence). V was trimmed by 3 bases and J by 3 bases, leaving 12 bases between them. The CDR3 has 15 residues. Naive CD8 isolation took CD45RO-negative cells positively selected for CCR7 and excluded terminally differentiated effector memory CD45RA+ cells. Every subset had its genomic DNA shared out evenly among several immunoSEQ plates. TCRdb's table, derived via immunoSEQ multiplex PCR, lists solely in-frame clones and lacks some. The repertoire consists of hundreds of thousands of clones, with roughly 96% occurring once and the leading ten covering about 0.11%.

The sequenced sample was naive CD8+ T cells sorted from blood. This TCR derives from a woman younger than 45 in good health. The chain joins TRBV27 to TRBJ2-1; the D gene is possibly TRBD1 (6 bases). CDR3 bases: TGTGCCAGCAGTTTTCGGCCAGGGGACTACAATGAGCAGTTCTTC. Residues: CASSFRPGDYNEQFF.